One and the same sample provided the 6 T cell receptor beta chains below, sequenced in a study of blood T cell repertoires in COVID-19. Assay: immunoSEQ multiplex PCR; the TCRdb copy retains only in-frame clones and omits some. The profile shows 50,000 or so clones, under 90% of them singletons. The sequencing sample was made of peripheral blood. The receptors derive from a human donor in a cohort sampled during active COVID-19.

This chain links TRBV5-1 with TRBJ1-1, with D possibly TRBD1 on 6 matching bases. The CDR3 totals 15 residues. Trimming pared 4 bases from V and 0 bases from J, leaving 13 bases between. The germline V gene encodes CDR1 SGHRS and CDR2 YFSETQ. The CDR3 DNA reads TGCGCCAGCAGCATCAGACAGGCCATGAACACTGAAGCTTTCTTT. This gives the protein CASSIRQAMNTEAFF.

A single count supports this clone. The chain links TRBV7-3 to TRBJ2-3, with 11 bases identical to TRBD2. This CDR3 comprises 19 residues. V lost 5 bases to trimming and J lost 1 base; unmatched junction nucleotides: 14. Germline V CDR1 and CDR2: SGHTA, FQGTGA. CDR3 sequence (DNA): TGTGCCAGCAGCCCCATTAGCGGGGGGGCCGGGGAGGGCACAGATACGCAGTATTTT. Residues: CASSPISGGAGEGTDTQYF.

The J gene is TRBJ1-1, the V gene TRBV5-1; tentative D call: TRBD1 (6 bases). Germline values: CDR1 SGHRS, CDR2 YFSETQ. The CDR3 totals 14 residues. Trimming stripped 5 bases from V and 5 bases from J, with 16 bases between. The CDR3 sequence: CASSLTAGVTEAFF. CDR3 sequence (DNA): TGCGCCAGCAGTCTAACGGCAGGGGTGACTGAAGCTTTCTTT.

This chain links TRBV28 with TRBJ1-5; the D gene is possibly TRBD1 (6 bases). Per germline, CDR1 MDHEN and CDR2 SYDVKM. Deletions cut 6 bases from V and 4 bases from J, with 19 bases between. The CDR3 runs to 16 residues. The CDR3 loop reads CASSPLGGAPNQPQHF. Here the CDR3 DNA reads TGTGCCAGCAGCCCCTTGGGGGGGGCTCCTAATCAGCCCCAGCATTTT.

J is TRBJ2-7 and V is TRBV1; the D call in the table, TRBD2, was not verified against the DNA. TRBV1 is a pseudogene. CDR3 length: 16 amino acids. DNA for the CDR3: TGCACCAGCAGCCAGACTCGTGCGGGAGGTCCGTACGAGCAGTACTTC. Translation gives CTSSQTRAGGPYEQYF.

This rearrangement joins TRBV5-6 to TRBJ2-2; the D gene is possibly TRBD1 (5 bases). V was cut by 0 bases and J by 3 bases, with 12 bases left in between. Germline-derived CDR1 and CDR2 are SGHDT and YYEEEE. The CDR3 has 16 residues. CDR3: CASSLAIAGYTGELFF. CDR3 in DNA: TGTGCCAGCAGCTTGGCCATAGCAGGGTACACCGGGGAGCTGTTTTTT.